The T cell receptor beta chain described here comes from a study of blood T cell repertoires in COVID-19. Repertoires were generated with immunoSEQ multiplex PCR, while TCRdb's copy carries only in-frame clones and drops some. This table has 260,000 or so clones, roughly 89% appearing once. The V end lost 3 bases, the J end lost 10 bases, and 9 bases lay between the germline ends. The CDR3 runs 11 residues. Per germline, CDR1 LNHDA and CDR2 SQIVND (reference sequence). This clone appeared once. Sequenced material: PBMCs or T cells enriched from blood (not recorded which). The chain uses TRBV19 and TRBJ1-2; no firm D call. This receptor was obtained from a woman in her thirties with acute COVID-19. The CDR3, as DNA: TGTGCCAGTAGTATCGCCCGGGACTACACCTTC. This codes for CASSIARDYTF.